Each of the 18 T cell receptor beta chains below was sequenced from the same sample in a study of T cell responses to AZD1222 COVID-19 vaccine (dated by TCRdb to the early 2020s). The time point label, as the study defines it: baseline before first vaccination. The method was the immunoSEQ multiplex PCR assay. What TCRdb holds here is the immuneACCESS table cut down to in-frame rearrangements. Part of the clones is not present; checked against another copy, under half of the missing clones reflect an unresolved V gene, and the others are unexplained. A total of 90,000 or so clones appear in this sample, around 85% of them only once. The ten largest clones represent approximately 8% of the sample. The starting material was peripheral blood, obtained on day 0 of AZD1222 vaccination. Receptors originate from an adult in good health.

This clone was seen more than once but under ten times. The chain links TRBV24-1 to TRBJ2-1, with D perhaps matching TRBD1 (6 bases). The CDR3 is 15 residues long. Trimming took 3 bases from V and 6 from J, leaving 14 bases between them. Germline lookup yields CDR1 KGHDR and CDR2 SFDVKD. CDR3 coding DNA: TGTGCCACCAGTGATCTGAACAGGGATAGCAATGAGCAGTTCTTC. The encoded protein is CATSDLNRDSNEQFF.

The chain links TRBV19 to TRBJ1-6, with D tentatively TRBD1 (6 bases). The CDR3 contains 14 residues. Germline loops: CDR1 LNHDA, CDR2 SQIVND (reference sequence). Between the trimmed V and J ends, which lost 4 bases and 7 bases, there was a span of 11 bases. CDR3 nucleotides: TGTGCCAGTAGTAAGGGGGACATCAATTCACCCCTCCACTTT. This encodes CASSKGDINSPLHF.

This rearrangement joins TRBV4-3 to TRBJ2-3; no definite D call. V lost 4 bases and J 1 base, leaving 9 bases between the germline ends. Germline lookup yields CDR1 LGHNA and CDR2 YSLEER. The CDR3 covers 14 residues. The CDR3 DNA reads TGCGCCAGCAGCCTTGGAACGGGCACAGATACGCAGTATTTT. Protein: CASSLGTGTDTQYF.

This clone was observed a handful of times. The gene calls are TRBV19 and TRBJ1-5; tentative D call: TRBD1 (6 bases). CDR3 length: 16 amino acids. Germline-derived CDR1 and CDR2 are LNHDA and SQIVND (reference sequence). The V and J ends lost 3 bases and 1 base respectively, with 13 bases between them. CDR3 sequence: CASSIGQGTSNQPQHF. In DNA, the CDR3 is TGTGCCAGTAGTATTGGGCAGGGGACAAGCAATCAGCCCCAGCATTTT.

With regard to this clone: Other DNA sequences from this sample encode an identical CDR3 as well. The chain has TRBV18 and TRBJ2-7, with no clear D. The V end was cut by 3 bases, the J end by 0 bases, with 3 bases between. CDR1 is KGHSH and CDR2 is LQKENI in the germline V gene. This CDR3 spans 12 amino acids. For the CDR3, the DNA is TGTGCCAGCTCACCGACCTCCTACGAGCAGTACTTC. It encodes CASSPTSYEQYF.

V is TRBV9 and J is TRBJ2-2, with D maybe TRBD2 (5 bases). The CDR3 contains 14 residues. Per the germline V gene, CDR1 is SGDLS and CDR2 is YYNGEE. V lost 0 bases, J lost 4 bases, and 7 bases lay in between. Written as DNA, the CDR3 is TGTGCCAGCAGCGTAGCTCGGGGCACCGGGGAGCTGTTTTTT. It codes for CASSVARGTGELFF.

The CDR3 coding sequence is TGTGCCACCAGTGATGACAGGGGTCCCGGGGAGACCCAGTACTTC. It encodes CATSDDRGPGETQYF. The chain recombines TRBV24-1 with TRBJ2-5, with TRBD1 matching over 8 bases. J lost 5 bases, V lost 3 bases, and 7 bases had no gene match. This CDR3 region has 15 residues. The V gene's germline CDR1 is KGHDR and CDR2 SFDVKD.

The chain is built from TRBV10-3 and TRBJ1-5; possible D gene TRBD1, 5 bases. Trimming pared 0 bases from V and 3 bases from J, leaving 18 bases between. Germline CDR1 ENHRY, CDR2 SYGVKD. This CDR3 region has 18 residues. The CDR3 DNA reads TGTGCCATCAGTGAGTCGAAGTTTCAGGAACAGGTCAATCAGCCCCAGCATTTT. Its protein product is CAISESKFQEQVNQPQHF.

The V gene is TRBV24-1, the J gene TRBJ1-5; D is undetermined. V was trimmed by 3 bases and J by 10 bases, leaving 9 bases between them. CDR1 is KGHDR, CDR2 SFDVKD, per germline. This CDR3 is 12 amino acids long. DNA for the CDR3: TGTGCCACCAGTGATGCGGTCGGACCCCAGCATTTT. This sequence encodes CATSDAVGPQHF.

The chain joins TRBV7-8 to TRBJ2-3; 7 bases map to TRBD2. The trim removed 1 base at V and 4 bases at J, leaving 5 bases unmatched. Germline V gene lookup returns CDR1 SGHVS and CDR2 FQNEAQ. This CDR3 comprises 15 residues. CDR3: CASSLDGRRADTQYF. DNA for the CDR3: TGTGCCAGCAGCTTAGACGGGAGGAGGGCAGATACGCAGTATTTT.

This chain uses TRBV7-6 with TRBJ2-1; 10 nucleotides match TRBD1. The CDR3 is 18 residues long. J was trimmed by 4 bases and V by 4 bases; bases with no gene match: 13. Germline CDR1 SGHVS, CDR2 FNYEAQ. CDR3 loop: CASSSSTTGGTIYNEQFF. The CDR3 nucleotides are TGTGCCAGCAGCTCATCAACGACAGGGGGCACCATATACAATGAGCAGTTCTTC.

The chain recombines TRBV19 with TRBJ2-5, with TRBD1 matching 10 bases. V shed 4 bases, J shed 2 bases, and the junction held 4 bases outside the gene matches. Germline V gives CDR1 LNHDA, CDR2 SQIVND (reference sequence). The CDR3 has 15 amino acids. The CDR3 is CASSRTGGRQETQYF. The CDR3 coding sequence is TGTGCCAGTAGTAGGACAGGGGGGCGGCAAGAGACCCAGTACTTC.

This chain uses TRBV7-2 with TRBJ1-1; D is possibly TRBD1 (6 bases). Per germline, CDR1 SGHTA and CDR2 FQGNSA. The CDR3 has 15 amino acids. V was clipped by 4 bases and J by 0 bases, with 12 bases between them. The DNA for the CDR3 is TGTGCCAGCAGCTCGGACAGAAACATGAACACTGAAGCTTTCTTT. This gives the protein CASSSDRNMNTEAFF.

This clone was observed a single time. The rearrangement uses TRBV5-4 and TRBJ1-2, with D unclear. V was clipped by 5 bases and J by 3 bases, with 20 bases between them. The germline V gene has CDR1 SGHNT and CDR2 YYREEE (reference sequence). The CDR3 contains 16 residues. CDR3 region: CASSSRRGGVDYGYTF. The CDR3 coding sequence is TGTGCCAGCAGTTCACGACGGGGAGGTGTCGACTATGGCTACACCTTC.

The table lists this clone with a count of one. The CDR3 coding sequence is TGTGCCAGCAGCCAATCCCAGGGGCCCCCCCACACCGGGGAGCTGTTTTTT. This codes for CASSQSQGPPHTGELFF. This chain links TRBV7-9 with TRBJ2-2; D might be TRBD1 (6 bases). Germline V CDR1 and CDR2: SEHNR, FQNEAQ (reference sequence). The germline V and J ends were trimmed by 5 bases and 3 bases, with 19 bases remaining between them. This CDR3 is 17 amino acids long.

The chain couples TRBV6-5 to TRBJ1-1; D is unclear. Germline V gene lookup returns CDR1 MNHEY and CDR2 SVGAGI. V lost 4 bases and J lost 1, with 10 bases in between. This CDR3 contains 14 residues. In DNA form, the CDR3 reads TGTGCCAGCAGTTCTCGTGTTTCGAACACTGAAGCTTTCTTT. Amino acid sequence: CASSSRVSNTEAFF.

The CDR3 loop reads CAISEGYPYNSPLHF. The CDR3, as DNA: TGTGCCATCAGTGAAGGGTACCCCTATAATTCACCCCTCCACTTT. The V call is TRBV10-3, the J call TRBJ1-6; the D is unclear. This CDR3 has 15 residues. The V gene lost 3 bases and the J gene lost 2 bases, with 8 bases spanning the gap. Germline assignment: CDR1 ENHRY and CDR2 SYGVKD.

The chain links TRBV11-1 to TRBJ2-7, with TRBD2 matching over 8 bases. Trimming removed 0 bases from V and 5 bases from J; junction bases left unmatched: 6. The CDR3 contains 15 residues. Germline V gives CDR1 SGHAT, CDR2 FQDESV (reference sequence). The CDR3 bases are TGTGCCAGCAGCTTAGCCAGCGGGAGTTTGCACGAGCAGTACTTC. Protein product: CASSLASGSLHEQYF.